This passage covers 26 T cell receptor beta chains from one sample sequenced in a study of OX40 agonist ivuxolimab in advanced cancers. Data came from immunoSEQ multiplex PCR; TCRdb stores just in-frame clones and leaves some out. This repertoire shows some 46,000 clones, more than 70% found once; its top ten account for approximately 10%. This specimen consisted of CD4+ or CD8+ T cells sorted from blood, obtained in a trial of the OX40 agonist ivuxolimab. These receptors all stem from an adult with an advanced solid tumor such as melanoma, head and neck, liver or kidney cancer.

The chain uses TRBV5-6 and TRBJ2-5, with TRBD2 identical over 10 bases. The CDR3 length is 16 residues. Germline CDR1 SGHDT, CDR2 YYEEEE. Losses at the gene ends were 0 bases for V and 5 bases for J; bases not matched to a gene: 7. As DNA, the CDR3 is TGTGCCAGCAGCTTGGCGGCTAGCGGGGGTGGGGAGACCCAGTACTTC. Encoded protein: CASSLAASGGGETQYF. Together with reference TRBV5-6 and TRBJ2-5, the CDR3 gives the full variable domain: DAGVTQSPTHLIKTRGQQVTLRCSPKSGHDTVSWYQQALGQGPQFIFQYYEEEERQRGNFPDRFSGHQFPNYSSELNVNALLLGDSALYLCASSLAASGGGETQYFGPGTRLLVL.

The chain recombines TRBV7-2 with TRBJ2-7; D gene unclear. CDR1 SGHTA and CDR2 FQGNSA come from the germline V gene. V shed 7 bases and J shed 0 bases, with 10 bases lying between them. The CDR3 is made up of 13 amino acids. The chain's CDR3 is CASIPPSSYEQYF. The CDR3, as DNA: TGTGCCAGCATCCCCCCGAGCTCCTACGAGCAGTACTTC.

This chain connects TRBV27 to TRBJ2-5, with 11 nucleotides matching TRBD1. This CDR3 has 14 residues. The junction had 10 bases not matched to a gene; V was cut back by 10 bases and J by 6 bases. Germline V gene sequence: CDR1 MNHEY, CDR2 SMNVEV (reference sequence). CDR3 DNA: TGTGCCACCTCCTCCGGGACAGGGGGAAAGACCCAGTACTTC. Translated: CATSSGTGGKTQYF.

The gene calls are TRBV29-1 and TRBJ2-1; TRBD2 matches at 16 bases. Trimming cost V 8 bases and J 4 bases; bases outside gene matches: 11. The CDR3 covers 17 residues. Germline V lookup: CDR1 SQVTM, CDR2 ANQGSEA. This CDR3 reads CSFTGTSGGDIYNEQFF. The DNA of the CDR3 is TGCAGCTTTACCGGGACTAGCGGGGGGGACATATACAATGAGCAGTTCTTC.

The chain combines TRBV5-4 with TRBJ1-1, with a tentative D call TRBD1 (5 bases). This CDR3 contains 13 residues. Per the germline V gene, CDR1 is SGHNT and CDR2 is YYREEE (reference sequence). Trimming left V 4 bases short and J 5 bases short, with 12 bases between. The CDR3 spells CASSPGGGTEAFF. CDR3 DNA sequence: TGTGCCAGCAGCCCCGGGGGGGGGACTGAAGCTTTCTTT.

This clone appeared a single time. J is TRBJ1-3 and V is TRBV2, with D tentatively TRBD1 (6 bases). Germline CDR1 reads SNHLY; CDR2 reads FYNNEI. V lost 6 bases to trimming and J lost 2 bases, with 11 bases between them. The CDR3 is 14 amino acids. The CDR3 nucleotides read TGTGCCAGCAGCGACGACAGGCCTGGAAACACCATATATTTT. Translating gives CASSDDRPGNTIYF.

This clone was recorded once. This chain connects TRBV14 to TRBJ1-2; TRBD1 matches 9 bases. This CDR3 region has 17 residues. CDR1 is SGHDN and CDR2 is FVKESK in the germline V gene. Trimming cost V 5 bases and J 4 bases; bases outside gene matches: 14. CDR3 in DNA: TGTGCCAGCAGCTTAGAGCGTCCGGGACAGGGAATCTATGGCTACACCTTC. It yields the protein CASSLERPGQGIYGYTF. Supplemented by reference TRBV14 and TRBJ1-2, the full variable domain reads EAGVTQFPSHSVIEKGQTVTLRCDPISGHDNLYWYRRVMGKEIKFLLHFVKESKQDESGMPNNRFLAERTGGTYSTLKVQPAELEDSGVYFCASSLERPGQGIYGYTFGSGTRLTVV.

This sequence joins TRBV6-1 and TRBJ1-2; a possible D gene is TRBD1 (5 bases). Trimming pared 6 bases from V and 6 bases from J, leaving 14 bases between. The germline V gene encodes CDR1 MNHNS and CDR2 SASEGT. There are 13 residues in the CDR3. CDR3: CASRGGGKDGYTF. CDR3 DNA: TGTGCCAGCAGGGGGGGAGGGAAGGATGGCTACACCTTC.

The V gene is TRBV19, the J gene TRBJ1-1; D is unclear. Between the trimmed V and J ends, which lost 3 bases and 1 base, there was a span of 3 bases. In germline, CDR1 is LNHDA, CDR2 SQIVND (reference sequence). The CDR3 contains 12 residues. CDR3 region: CASSISNTEAFF. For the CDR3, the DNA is TGTGCCAGTAGTATCTCGAACACTGAAGCTTTCTTT.

The CDR3 DNA reads as TGTGCCAGCAGTTTGGGCTCAGGGGTCAATGGCTACACCTTC. Translated: CASSLGSGVNGYTF. The rearrangement joins TRBV28 to TRBJ1-2; the D gene is possibly TRBD1 (6 bases). The CDR3 sequence is 14 residues long. V dropped 3 bases and J dropped 6 bases, with 14 bases sitting between them. Germline lookup yields CDR1 MDHEN and CDR2 SYDVKM.

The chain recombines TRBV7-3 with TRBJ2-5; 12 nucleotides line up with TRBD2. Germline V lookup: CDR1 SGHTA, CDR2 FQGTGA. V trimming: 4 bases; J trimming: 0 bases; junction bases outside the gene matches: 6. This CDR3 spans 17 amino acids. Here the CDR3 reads CASSSGLAGANQETQYF. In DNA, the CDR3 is TGTGCCAGCAGCTCGGGACTAGCGGGTGCTAACCAAGAGACCCAGTACTTC.

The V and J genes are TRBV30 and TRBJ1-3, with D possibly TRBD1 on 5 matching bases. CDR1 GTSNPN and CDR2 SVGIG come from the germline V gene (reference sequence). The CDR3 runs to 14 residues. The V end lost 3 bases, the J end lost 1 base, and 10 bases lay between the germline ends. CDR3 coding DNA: TGTGCCTGGAGCTGGGGGGTTTCTGGAAACACCATATATTTT. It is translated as CAWSWGVSGNTIYF.

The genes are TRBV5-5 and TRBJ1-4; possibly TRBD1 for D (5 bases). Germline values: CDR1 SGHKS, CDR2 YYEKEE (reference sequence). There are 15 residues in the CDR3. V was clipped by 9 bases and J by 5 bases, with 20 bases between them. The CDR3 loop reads CATQQTGLMNEKLFF. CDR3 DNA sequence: TGTGCCACCCAACAAACAGGTCTTATGAATGAAAAACTGTTTTTT.

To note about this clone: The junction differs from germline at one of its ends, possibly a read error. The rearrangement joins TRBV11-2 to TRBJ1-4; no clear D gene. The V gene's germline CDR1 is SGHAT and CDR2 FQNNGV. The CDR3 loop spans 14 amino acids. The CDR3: CASGLWSSNEKLFF. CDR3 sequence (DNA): TGTGCCAGCGGCTTATGGTCTTCCAATGAAAAACTGTTTTTT.

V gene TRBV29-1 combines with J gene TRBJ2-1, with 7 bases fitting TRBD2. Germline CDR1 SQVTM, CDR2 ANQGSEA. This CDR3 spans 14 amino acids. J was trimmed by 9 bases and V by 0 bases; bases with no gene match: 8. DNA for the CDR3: TGCAGCGTTGAAGATCTGGCGGGAGTAGCTGAGCAGTTCTTC. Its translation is CSVEDLAGVAEQFF.

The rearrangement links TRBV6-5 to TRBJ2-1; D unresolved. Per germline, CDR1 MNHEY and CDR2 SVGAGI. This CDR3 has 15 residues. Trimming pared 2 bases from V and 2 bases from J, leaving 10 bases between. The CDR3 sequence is CASSYHESPYNEQFF. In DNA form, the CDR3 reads TGTGCCAGCAGTTACCATGAGAGCCCCTACAATGAGCAGTTCTTC.

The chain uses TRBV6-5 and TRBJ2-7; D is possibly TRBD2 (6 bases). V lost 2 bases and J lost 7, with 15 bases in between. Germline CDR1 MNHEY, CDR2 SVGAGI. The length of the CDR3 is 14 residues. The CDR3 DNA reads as TGTGCCAGCAGTTACCCGACCTCCGGGGGAGAGCAGTACTTC. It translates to CASSYPTSGGEQYF.

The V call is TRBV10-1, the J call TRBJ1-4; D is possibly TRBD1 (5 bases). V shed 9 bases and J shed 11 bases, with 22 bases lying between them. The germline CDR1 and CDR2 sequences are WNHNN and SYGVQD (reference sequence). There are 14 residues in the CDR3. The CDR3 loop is CARRNGTKFGKLFF. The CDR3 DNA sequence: TGCGCCAGACGAAACGGGACCAAGTTTGGGAAACTGTTTTTT.

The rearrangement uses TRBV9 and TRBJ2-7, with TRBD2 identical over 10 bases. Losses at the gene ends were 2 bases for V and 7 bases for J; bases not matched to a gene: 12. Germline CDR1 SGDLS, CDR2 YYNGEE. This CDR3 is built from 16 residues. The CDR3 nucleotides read TGTGCCAGCAGCGTCGGAAGCGGGGGGGAGGGCCTAGAGCAGTACTTC. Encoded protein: CASSVGSGGEGLEQYF.

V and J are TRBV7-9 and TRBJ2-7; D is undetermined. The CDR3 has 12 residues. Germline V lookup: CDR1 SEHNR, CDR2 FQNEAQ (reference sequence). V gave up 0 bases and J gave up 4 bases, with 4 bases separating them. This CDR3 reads CASSLAVYEQYF. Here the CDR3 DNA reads TGTGCCAGCAGCTTAGCGGTATACGAGCAGTACTTC.

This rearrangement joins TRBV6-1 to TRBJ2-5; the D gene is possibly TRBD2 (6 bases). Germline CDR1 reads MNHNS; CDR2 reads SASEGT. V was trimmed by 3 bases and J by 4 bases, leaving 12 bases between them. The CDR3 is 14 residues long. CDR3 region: CASSDKTSIETQYF. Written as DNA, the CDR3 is TGTGCCAGCAGTGACAAAACTAGCATAGAGACCCAGTACTTC.

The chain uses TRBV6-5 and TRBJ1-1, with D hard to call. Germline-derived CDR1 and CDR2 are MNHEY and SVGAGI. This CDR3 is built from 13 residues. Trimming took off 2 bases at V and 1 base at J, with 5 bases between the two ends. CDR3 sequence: CASSYTGNTEAFF. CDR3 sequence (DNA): TGTGCCAGCAGTTACACGGGGAACACTGAAGCTTTCTTT.

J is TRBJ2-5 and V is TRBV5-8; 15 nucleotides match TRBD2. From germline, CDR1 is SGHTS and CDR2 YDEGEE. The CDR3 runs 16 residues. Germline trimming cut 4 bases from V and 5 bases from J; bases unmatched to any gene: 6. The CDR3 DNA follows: TGTGCCAGCAGCCTCGGACTAGCGGGGGGGTCGGAGACCCAGTACTTC. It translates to CASSLGLAGGSETQYF.

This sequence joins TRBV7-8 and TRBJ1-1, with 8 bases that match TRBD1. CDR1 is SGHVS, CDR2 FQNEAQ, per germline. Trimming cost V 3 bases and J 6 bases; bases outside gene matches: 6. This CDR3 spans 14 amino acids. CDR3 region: CASSLGQVWAEAFF. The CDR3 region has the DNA TGTGCCAGCAGCTTGGGACAGGTGTGGGCTGAAGCTTTCTTT.

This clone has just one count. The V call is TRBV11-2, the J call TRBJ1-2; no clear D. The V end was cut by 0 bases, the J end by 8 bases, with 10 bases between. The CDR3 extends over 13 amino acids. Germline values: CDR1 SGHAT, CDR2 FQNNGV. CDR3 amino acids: CASSLDRRRGYTF. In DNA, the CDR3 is TGTGCCAGCAGCTTAGATCGTCGGCGAGGCTACACCTTC.

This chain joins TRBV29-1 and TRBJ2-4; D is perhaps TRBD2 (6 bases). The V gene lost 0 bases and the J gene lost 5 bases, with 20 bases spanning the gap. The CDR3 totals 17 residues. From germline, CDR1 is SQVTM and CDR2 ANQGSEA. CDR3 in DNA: TGCAGCGTTGAAGATGGGACTTCGTGGGGGACGGAAAACATTCAGTACTTC. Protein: CSVEDGTSWGTENIQYF.